The rows below give T cell receptor beta chains drawn from one sample of a study of shared clonotypes between healthy human individuals. Data came from immunoSEQ multiplex PCR; TCRdb stores just in-frame clones and leaves some out. The sample shows some 1.5 million clones, more than 95% of them seen only once. The specimen was naive CD4+ T cells sorted from blood. The receptors derive from a man younger than 45 in good health. The CDR3 runs from the conserved cysteine through the conserved F or W. A D gene is named only where the DNA matches it firmly. The size field is filled for only some rows; it gives once, few, many or a size class.

>TRBV5-1|TRBD1|-|TRBJ2-6
TGCGCCAGCAGCTTCCGGACAGGGTGGGCTGGGGCCAACGTCCTGACTTTC
CASSFRTGWAGANVLTF
>TRBV29-1|TRBD1|-|TRBJ2-7
TGCAGCGTTGCCCAGGGACAGGGCGGCGAGCAGTACTTC
CSVAQGQGGEQYF
>TRBV18|TRBD1|-|TRBJ2-4
TGTGCCAGCTCACCGGGACAGTTAAAAAACATTCAGTACTTC
CASSPGQLKNIQYF
>TRBV5-4|TRBD1|-|TRBJ2-3
TGTGCCAGCAGCCTAAACCGGGACAGCCTAAACACAGATACGCAGTATTTT
CASSLNRDSLNTDTQYF
>TRBV12-5|TRBD1|-|TRBJ1-1
TGTGCTAGTGGTCCGGAGGACAGGTTGAACACTGAAGCTTTCTTT
CASGPEDRLNTEAFF
>TRBV28|-|-|TRBJ1-2
TGTGCCAGCAGTTTAAGCATCTCGAGTGATGGCTACACCTTC
CASSLSISSDGYTF
>TRBV5-6|-|-|TRBJ2-1
TGTGCCAGCAGCGGAGGAAGCGTTTTGGCCTACAATGAGCAGTTCTTC
CASSGGSVLAYNEQFF
>TRBV7-2|-|-|TRBJ1-2
TGTGCCAGCAGCTTAGCCCCTCCAGGGGCCGGAAATGGCTACACCTTC
CASSLAPPGAGNGYTF
>TRBV27|TRBD2|-|TRBJ2-1
TGTGCCAGCAGTTTATGGGGGGGTAGCGGGAGGGTCGATGAGCAGTTCTTC
CASSLWGGSGRVDEQFF
>TRBV5-4|TRBD1|-|TRBJ1-2
TGTGCCAGCAGCGTTGGACAGGGGGCAGATGGCTACACCTTC
CASSVGQGADGYTF
>TRBV30|-|-|TRBJ1-3
TGTGCCTGGAGGGAGTCGGGAAACACCATATATTTT
CAWRESGNTIYF
>TRBV5-1|-|few|TRBJ1-1
TGCGCCAGCAGCTTGATGGGGGGCGGTGGTGAAGCTTTCTTT
CASSLMGGGGEAFF
>TRBV10-1|-|-|TRBJ2-3
TGCGCCAGCAGTGCCACTAGCACAGATACGCAGTATTTT
CASSATSTDTQYF
>TRBV6-1|-|-|TRBJ1-2
TGTGCCAGCAGTGAAAGCGACGCTCTTGGCTACACCTTC
CASSESDALGYTF
>TRBV18|-|-|TRBJ2-7
TGTGCCAGCTCACCGTCCTTACGTTCCTACGAGCAGTACTTC
CASSPSLRSYEQYF
>TRBV10-3|TRBD2|-|TRBJ2-5
TGTGCCATCAGGGGCGGGAGCGGGAGGGCCGGAGAGACCCAGTACTTC
CAIRGGSGRAGETQYF
>TRBV29-1|-|-|TRBJ2-3
TGCAGCGTTAGAGCGGCAACAGATACGCAGTATTTT
CSVRAATDTQYF
>TRBV7-2|-|once|TRBJ2-7
TGTGCCAGCAGCTTAGTGCCGGCGAGCTCCTACGAGCAGTACTTC
CASSLVPASSYEQYF
>TRBV7-8|-|-|TRBJ2-2
TGTGCCAGCAGCTTTTCAGGGGTCCCCGGGGAGCTGTTTTTT
CASSFSGVPGELFF
>TRBV5-1|-|few|TRBJ2-7
TGCGCCAGCAGCCGGACGGGTAGGGCCTACGAGCAGTACTTC
CASSRTGRAYEQYF
>TRBV7-3|TRBD2|-|TRBJ2-2
TGTGCCAGCAGCGTAGCGGGAGGAACCGGGGAGCTGTTTTTT
CASSVAGGTGELFF
>TRBV7-6|TRBD1|-|TRBJ2-7
TGTGCCAGCAGCTTGGGACAGGGCCAGGGGCAGTACTTC
CASSLGQGQGQYF
>TRBV10-1|-|few|TRBJ2-7
TGCGCCAGCAGTGAGTATAAGGGCGAGCAGTACTTC
CASSEYKGEQYF